This T cell receptor beta chain was recorded in a study of CD8+ T cells in alopecia areata. PBMC-derived CD4+ and CD8+ T cells were sorted. Study conclusions and caveats: Elevated clonality characterized lesional scalp relative to normal scalp, particularly in alopecia totalis/universalis. TCR sharing was clearer in mice than between patients, perhaps partly owing to patient HLA diversity.

The V and J ends lost 7 bases and 3 bases, in that order; junction bases with no gene match: 8. This CDR3 spans 15 amino acids. From germline, CDR1 is SEHNR and CDR2 FQNEAQ (reference sequence). Extraction and reverse transcription of RNA yielded cDNA as the sequencing template. The assay was immunoSEQ multiplex PCR, and TCRdb's table has in-frame clones only and misses some. The sample lists under 250,000 clones; more than 50% were seen once. This clone was seen more than once but under ten times. Its antigen is undetermined. Material: CD8+ T cells sorted from blood. The chain links TRBV7-9 to TRBJ2-3; TRBD2 matches 9 bases. The origin of this receptor is a human donor in good health. The CDR3 DNA reads as TGTGCCAGCAAACTTGGGCTAGCGGGGACAGATACGCAGTATTTT. Its protein is CASKLGLAGTDTQYF.